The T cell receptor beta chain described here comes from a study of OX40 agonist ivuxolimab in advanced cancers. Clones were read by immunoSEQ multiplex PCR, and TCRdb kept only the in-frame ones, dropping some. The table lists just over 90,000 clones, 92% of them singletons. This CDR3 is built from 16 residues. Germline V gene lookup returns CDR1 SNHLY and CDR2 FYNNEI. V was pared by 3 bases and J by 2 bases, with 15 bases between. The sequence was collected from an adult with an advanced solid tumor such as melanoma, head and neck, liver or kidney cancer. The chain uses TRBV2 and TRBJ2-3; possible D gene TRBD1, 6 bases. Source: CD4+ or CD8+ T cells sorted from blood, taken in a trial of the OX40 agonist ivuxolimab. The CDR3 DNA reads TGTGCCAGCAGTGAGAGTGGGGGCCCTACCACAGATACGCAGTATTTT. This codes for CASSESGGPTTDTQYF.